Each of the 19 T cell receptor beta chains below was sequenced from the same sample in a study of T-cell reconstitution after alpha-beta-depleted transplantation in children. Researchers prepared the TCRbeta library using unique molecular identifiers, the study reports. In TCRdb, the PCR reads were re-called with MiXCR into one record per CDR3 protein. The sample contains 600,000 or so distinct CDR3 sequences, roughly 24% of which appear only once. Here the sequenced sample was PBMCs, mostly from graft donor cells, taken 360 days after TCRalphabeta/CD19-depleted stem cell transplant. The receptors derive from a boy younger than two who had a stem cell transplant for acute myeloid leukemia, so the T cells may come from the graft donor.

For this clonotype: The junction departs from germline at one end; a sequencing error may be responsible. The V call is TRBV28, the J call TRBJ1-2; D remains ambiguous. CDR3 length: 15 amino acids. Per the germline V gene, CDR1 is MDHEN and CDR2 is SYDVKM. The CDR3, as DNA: TGTGCCAGCAGTTTCCCATCGGCAGCCAGCTATGGCTACACATTC. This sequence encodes CASSFPSAASYGYTF.

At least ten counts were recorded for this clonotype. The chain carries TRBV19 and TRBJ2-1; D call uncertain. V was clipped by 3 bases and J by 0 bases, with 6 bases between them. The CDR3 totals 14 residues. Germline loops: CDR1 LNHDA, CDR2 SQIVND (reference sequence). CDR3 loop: CASSIHSSYNEQFF. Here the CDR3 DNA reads TGTGCCAGTAGTATTCATAGCTCCTACAATGAGCAGTTCTTC. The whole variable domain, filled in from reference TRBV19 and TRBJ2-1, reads DGGITQSPKYLFRKEGQNVTLSCEQNLNHDAMYWYRQDPGQGLRLIYYSQIVNDFQKGDIAEGYSVSREKKESFPLTVTSAQKNPTAFYLCASSIHSSYNEQFFGPGTRLTVL.

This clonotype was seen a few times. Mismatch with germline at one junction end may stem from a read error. Here the CDR3 DNA reads TGCTGTGCTATGAATCACAGGGAAGGGAGAATGAACACTGAAGCTTTCTTT. It yields the protein CCAMNHREGRMNTEAFF. J is TRBJ1-1 and V is TRBV20-1; tentatively, D is TRBD1 (6 bases). The germline V gene has CDR1 DFQATT and CDR2 SNEGSKA (reference sequence). The CDR3 sequence is 17 residues long.

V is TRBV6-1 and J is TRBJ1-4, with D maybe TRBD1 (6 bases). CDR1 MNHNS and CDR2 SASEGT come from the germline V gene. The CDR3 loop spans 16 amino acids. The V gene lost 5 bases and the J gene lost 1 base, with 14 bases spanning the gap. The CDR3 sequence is CASSRGQLETNEKLFF. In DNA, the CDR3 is TGTGCCAGCAGTCGTGGACAGTTAGAAACTAATGAAAAACTGTTTTTT.

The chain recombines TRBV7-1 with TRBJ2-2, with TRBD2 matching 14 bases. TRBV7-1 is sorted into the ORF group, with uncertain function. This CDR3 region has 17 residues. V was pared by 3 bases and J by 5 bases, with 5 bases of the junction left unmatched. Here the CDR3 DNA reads TGTGCCAGCAGCTCCAAAGGACTAGCGGGGGGAACCGGGGAGCTGTTTTTT. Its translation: CASSSKGLAGGTGELFF.

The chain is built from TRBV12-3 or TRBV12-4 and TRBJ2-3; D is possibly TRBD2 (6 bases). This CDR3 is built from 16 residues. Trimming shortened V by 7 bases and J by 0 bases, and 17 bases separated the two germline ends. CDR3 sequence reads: CASTPRRGASTDTQYF. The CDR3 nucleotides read TGTGCCAGCACCCCGAGGCGGGGCGCTAGCACAGATACGCAGTATTTT.

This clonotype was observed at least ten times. CDR3 sequence: CASSFRLAGDYEQYF. The CDR3 DNA reads as TGCGCCAGCAGCTTCAGACTAGCGGGGGACTACGAGCAGTACTTC. This rearrangement joins TRBV5-1 to TRBJ2-7, with 12 bases aligning to TRBD2. V shed 2 bases, J shed 3 bases, and the junction held 3 bases outside the gene matches. The CDR3 runs 15 residues. The germline gives CDR1 SGHRS, CDR2 YFSETQ.

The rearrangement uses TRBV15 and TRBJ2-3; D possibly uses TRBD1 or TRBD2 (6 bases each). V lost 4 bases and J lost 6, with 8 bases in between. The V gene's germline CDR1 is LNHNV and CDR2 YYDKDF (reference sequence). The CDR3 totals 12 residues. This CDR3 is CATSIGGDTQYF. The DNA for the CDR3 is TGTGCCACCAGCATAGGGGGGGATACGCAGTATTTT.

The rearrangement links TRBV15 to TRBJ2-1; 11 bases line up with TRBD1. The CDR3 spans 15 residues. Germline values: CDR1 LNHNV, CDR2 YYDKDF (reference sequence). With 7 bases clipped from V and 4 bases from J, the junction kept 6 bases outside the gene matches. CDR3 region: CATTRDRGKYNEQFF. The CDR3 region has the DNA TGTGCCACCACCCGGGACAGGGGGAAATACAATGAGCAGTTCTTC.

The CDR3 coding sequence is TGCAGTGCTAGAGATTACGGACAGGGGGCGAATTTGATCGACGAGACCCAGTACTTC. Translating gives CSARDYGQGANLIDETQYF. The chain is built from TRBV20-1 and TRBJ2-5; 11 nucleotides agree with TRBD1. This CDR3 has 19 residues. V lost 0 bases to trimming and J lost 5 bases; unmatched junction nucleotides: 17. Per germline, CDR1 DFQATT and CDR2 SNEGSKA (reference sequence).

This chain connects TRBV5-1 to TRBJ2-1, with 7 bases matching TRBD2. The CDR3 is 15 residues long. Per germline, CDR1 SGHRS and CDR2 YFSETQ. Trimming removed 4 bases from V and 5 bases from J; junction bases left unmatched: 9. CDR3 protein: CASSPGGGDHNEQFF. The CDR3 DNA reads TGCGCCAGCAGCCCCGGTGGGGGGGACCACAATGAGCAGTTCTTC.

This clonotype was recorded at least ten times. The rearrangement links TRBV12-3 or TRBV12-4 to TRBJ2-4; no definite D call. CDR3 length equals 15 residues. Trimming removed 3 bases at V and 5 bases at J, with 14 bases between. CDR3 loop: CASSFSSEKENIQYF. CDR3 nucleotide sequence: TGTGCCAGCAGTTTTTCGAGTGAGAAGGAAAACATTCAGTACTTC.

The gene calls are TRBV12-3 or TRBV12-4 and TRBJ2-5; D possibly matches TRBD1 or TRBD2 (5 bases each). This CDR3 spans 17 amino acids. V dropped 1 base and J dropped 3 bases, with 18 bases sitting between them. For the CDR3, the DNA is TGTGCCAGCAGTTTAGTCGGGACCGCGCTATGGGAAGAGACCCAGTACTTC. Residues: CASSLVGTALWEETQYF.

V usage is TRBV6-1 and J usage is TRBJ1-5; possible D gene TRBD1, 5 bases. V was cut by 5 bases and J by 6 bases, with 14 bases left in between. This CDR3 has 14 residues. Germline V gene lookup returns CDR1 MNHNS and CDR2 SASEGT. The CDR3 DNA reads TGTGCCAGCAGTCGCGACAGCCACCGTCAGCCCCAGCATTTT. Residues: CASSRDSHRQPQHF.

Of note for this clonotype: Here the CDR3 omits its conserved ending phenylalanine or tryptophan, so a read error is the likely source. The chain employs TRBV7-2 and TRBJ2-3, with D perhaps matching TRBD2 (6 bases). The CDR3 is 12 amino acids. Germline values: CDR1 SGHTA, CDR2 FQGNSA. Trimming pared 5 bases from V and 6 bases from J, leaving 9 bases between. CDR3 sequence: CASSPGRDTQYV. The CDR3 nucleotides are TGTGCCAGCAGCCCGGGGAGGGATACGCAGTATGTT.

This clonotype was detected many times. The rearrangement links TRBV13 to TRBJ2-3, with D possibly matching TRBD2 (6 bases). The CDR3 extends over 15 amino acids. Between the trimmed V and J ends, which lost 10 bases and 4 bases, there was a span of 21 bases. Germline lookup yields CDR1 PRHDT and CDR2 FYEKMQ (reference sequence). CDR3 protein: CATLLRGSGPDTQYF. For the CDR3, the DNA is TGTGCCACCCTGCTACGGGGTAGCGGACCAGATACGCAGTATTTT.

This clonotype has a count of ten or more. The CDR3 region has the DNA TGTGCCAGCAGCCTGACAGCACCGACAGGGAATGTGTTCTTC. It specifies CASSLTAPTGNVFF. V gene TRBV7-9 combines with J gene TRBJ2-1, with 7 bases aligning to TRBD1. J lost 15 bases, V lost 5 bases, and 16 bases had no gene match. The CDR3 has 14 amino acids. CDR1 is SEHNR, CDR2 FQNEAQ, per germline (reference sequence).

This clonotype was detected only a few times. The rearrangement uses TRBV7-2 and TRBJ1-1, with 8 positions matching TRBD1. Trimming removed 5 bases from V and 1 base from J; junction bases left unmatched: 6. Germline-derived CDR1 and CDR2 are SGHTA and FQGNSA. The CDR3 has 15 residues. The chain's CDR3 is CASSLLGTGNTEAFF. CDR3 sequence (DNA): TGTGCCAGCAGCCTACTAGGGACAGGGAACACTGAAGCTTTCTTT.

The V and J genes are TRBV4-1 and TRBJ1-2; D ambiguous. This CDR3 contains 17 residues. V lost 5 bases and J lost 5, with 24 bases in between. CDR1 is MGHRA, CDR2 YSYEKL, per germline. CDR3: CASSNLPSGTAVYGYTF. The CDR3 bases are TGCGCCAGCAGCAATCTACCCTCAGGTACAGCCGTTTATGGCTACACCTTC.